This is a list of T cell receptor beta chains from one sample in a study of blood T cell repertoires in COVID-19. Clones were sequenced by immunoSEQ multiplex PCR, and TCRdb holds only the in-frame ones, with some missing. The table lists about 51,000 clones, around 93% of them singletons. Sequences were obtained from peripheral blood. Every receptor here comes from a man aged 45-65 years with acute or convalescent COVID-19. The CDR3 runs from the conserved cysteine through the conserved F or W. A D gene is named only where the DNA matches it firmly. Clone size appears in some rows only: once, few, many, or a class for an expanded clone.

v_gene	abundance	j_gene	d_gene	CDR3aa	CDR3nt
TRBV2	NA	TRBJ2-7	TRBD1	CASKFRDRVAEQYF	TGTGCCAGCAAGTTCCGGGACAGGGTTGCCGAGCAGTACTTC
TRBV19	NA	TRBJ2-3	TRBD2	CASSTLTSGGGTDTQYF	TGTGCCAGTAGTACTCTGACTAGCGGGGGGGGTACAGATACGCAGTATTTT
TRBV30	NA	TRBJ2-7	TRBD1	CAWNRGTKNEQYF	TGTGCCTGGAACAGGGGGACGAAAAACGAGCAGTACTTC
TRBV3-1/TRBV3-2	NA	TRBJ2-7	NA	CASSQVRARSNEQYF	TGTGCCAGCAGCCAAGTCCGCGCCAGGTCCAACGAGCAGTACTTC
TRBV7-2	NA	TRBJ2-3	TRBD2	CASSAQPSGGRDTQYF	TGTGCCAGCAGCGCACAGCCTAGCGGGGGTAGGGATACGCAGTATTTT
TRBV11-2	NA	TRBJ2-2	NA	CASSPLGATGELFF	TGTGCCAGCAGCCCTCTGGGGGCTACCGGGGAGCTGTTTTTT
TRBV5-1	NA	TRBJ1-1	NA	CASCRSVGTEAFF	TGCGCCAGCTGCCGGTCCGTCGGCACTGAAGCTTTCTTT
TRBV2	NA	TRBJ2-3	TRBD1	CASSAGQGLTDTQYF	TGTGCCAGCAGTGCGGGACAGGGACTCACAGATACGCAGTATTTT
TRBV10-3	once	TRBJ1-2	TRBD1	CASGTGPYGYTF	TGTGCCTCTGGGACAGGGCCCTATGGCTACACCTTC
TRBV7-2	NA	TRBJ2-7	TRBD1	CASSPDRGPHEQYF	TGTGCCAGCAGCCCGGACAGGGGGCCCCACGAGCAGTACTTC
TRBV7-2	NA	TRBJ1-1	NA	CASSLRTGDTEAFF	TGTGCCAGCAGCTTAAGGACGGGGGATACTGAAGCTTTCTTT
TRBV6-6	NA	TRBJ1-2	NA	CASSYNRVDYGYTF	TGTGCCAGCAGTTACAACCGCGTGGACTATGGCTACACCTTC
TRBV10-2	NA	TRBJ2-3	TRBD2	CASSTGTRADTQYF	TGCGCCAGTAGTACCGGGACTAGAGCAGATACGCAGTATTTT
TRBV14	NA	TRBJ1-1	TRBD1	CASSHLGTGMNTEAFF	TGTGCCAGCAGCCACCTCGGGACAGGGATGAACACTGAAGCTTTCTTT
TRBV3-1/TRBV3-2	NA	TRBJ2-1	NA	CASSQDLIGLVEQFF	TGTGCCAGCAGCCAAGATCTAATCGGGTTGGTTGAGCAGTTCTTC
TRBV5-6	NA	TRBJ1-1	NA	CASSSLQAREEAFF	TGTGCCAGCAGCTCACTCCAGGCGAGGGAGGAGGCTTTCTTT
TRBV5-1	few	TRBJ1-1	NA	CASSQFQGTNTEAFF	TGCGCCAGCAGCCAATTCCAGGGTACGAACACTGAAGCTTTCTTT
TRBV6-1	NA	TRBJ2-5	TRBD2	CASSDGGAQETQYF	TGTGCCAGCAGTGACGGGGGGGCCCAAGAGACCCAGTACTTC
TRBV19	NA	TRBJ1-5	NA	CASSIGGGRRFNQPQHF	TGTGCCAGTAGTATAGGGGGGGGGCGCCGTTTCAATCAGCCCCAGCATTTT
TRBV12-3/TRBV12-4	NA	TRBJ1-2	TRBD1	CASRPGQGIGYTF	TGTGCCAGCAGACCGGGACAGGGGATCGGCTACACCTTC
TRBV30	NA	TRBJ1-2	NA	CAWSREQGWWGYTF	TGTGCCTGGAGTCGGGAACAGGGATGGTGGGGCTACACCTTC
TRBV5-1	NA	TRBJ1-4	NA	CASSLTGALGEKLFF	TGCGCCAGCAGCTTAACAGGCGCGTTAGGTGAAAAACTGTTTTTT
TRBV6-1	NA	TRBJ1-3	NA	CASSEAQLSGNTIYF	TGTGCCAGCAGTGAAGCCCAACTATCTGGAAACACCATATATTTT
TRBV18	NA	TRBJ1-1	NA	CASSPSGLNTEAFF	TGTGCCAGCTCACCGTCAGGGTTGAACACTGAAGCTTTCTTT
TRBV5-4	NA	TRBJ1-2	NA	CASSLDLKAHGYTF	TGTGCCAGCAGCCTAGATCTTAAGGCCCATGGCTACACCTTC
TRBV20-1	NA	TRBJ1-5	NA	CSTEWGQPQHF	TGCAGTACCGAATGGGGCCAGCCCCAGCATTTT
TRBV19	NA	TRBJ2-2	NA	CASSIVVGQEALNTGELFF	TGTGCCAGTAGTATAGTGGTAGGGCAGGAGGCGTTGAACACCGGGGAGCTGTTTTTT
TRBV6-4	NA	TRBJ2-7	TRBD1	CASSDSIGQGYEQYF	TGTGCCAGCAGTGACTCGATTGGACAGGGGTACGAGCAGTACTTC
TRBV30	NA	TRBJ2-7	NA	CAWSRGVYEQYF	TGTGCCTGGAGTAGGGGCGTGTACGAGCAGTACTTC
TRBV6-1	once	TRBJ2-7	NA	CASSERGVGKYEQYF	TGTGCCAGCAGTGAACGGGGAGTAGGGAAGTACGAGCAGTACTTC
TRBV6-1	NA	TRBJ1-2	NA	CASSDGQPSYGYTF	TGTGCCAGCAGTGACGGACAGCCCTCATATGGCTACACCTTC
TRBV27	NA	TRBJ1-2	NA	CASSLSARALSYGYTF	TGTGCCAGCAGTTTATCGGCCAGGGCTCTCTCCTACGGCTACACCTTC